Below, 21 T cell receptor beta chains from the same sample are listed, as sequenced in a study of technical replicates of blood from a few donors. Sequencing was performed with immunoSEQ multiplex PCR; in TCRdb, only in-frame clones are kept and a portion is missing. The table shows tens of thousands of clones, with around 91% occurring only once. Sequences were obtained from PBMCs. All receptors derive from a human donor in good health. Some clones in this sample may be carry-over from other donors' samples.

The rearrangement uses TRBV19 and TRBJ1-1, with 7 bases aligning to TRBD1. Germline V gene data show CDR1 as LNHDA and CDR2 as SQIVND (reference sequence). V shed 4 bases, J shed 3 bases, and the junction held 8 bases outside the gene matches. This CDR3 is built from 15 residues. In DNA form, the CDR3 reads TGTGCCAGTAGTAGCTTCGACAGGGTGCACACTGAAGCTTTCTTT. This sequence encodes CASSSFDRVHTEAFF.

This clone was picked up one time. As DNA, the CDR3 is TGTGCCAGCAGCTTAGGTCAGGGGTACGAGACCCAGTACTTC. Protein sequence: CASSLGQGYETQYF. J is TRBJ2-5 and V is TRBV7-9; possibly TRBD1 for D (6 bases). Germline CDR1 reads SEHNR; CDR2 reads FQNEAQ (reference sequence). Trimming cost V 1 base and J 5 bases, with 11 bases left between them. CDR3 length: 14 residues.

This clone was seen a handful of times. The rearrangement uses TRBV2 and TRBJ1-6, with TRBD1 as a possible D gene (5 bases). V dropped 10 bases and J dropped 9 bases, with 22 bases sitting between them. CDR1 is SNHLY, CDR2 FYNNEI, per germline. The CDR3 is 15 residues long. CDR3 sequence reads: CANLMGPGVGSPLHF. The DNA of the CDR3 is TGTGCCAACCTGATGGGACCGGGGGTGGGTTCACCCCTCCACTTT.

This clone has a single count. The chain recombines TRBV5-4 with TRBJ2-2, with a tentative D call TRBD1 (6 bases). The CDR3 length is 15 residues. Trimming left V 1 base short and J 5 bases short, with 12 bases between. Germline V gene data show CDR1 as SGHNT and CDR2 as YYREEE (reference sequence). The CDR3 nucleotides are TGTGCCAGCAGCTTGATGGGGGCGGGTACCGGGGAGCTGTTTTTT. Residues: CASSLMGAGTGELFF. The entire variable domain, with the rest obtained from reference TRBV5-4 and TRBJ2-2, is as follows: ETGVTQSPTHLIKTRGQQVTLRCSSQSGHNTVSWYQQALGQGPQFIFQYYREEENGRGNFPPRFSGLQFPNYSSELNVNALELDDSALYLCASSLMGAGTGELFFGEGSRLTVL.

The rearrangement uses TRBV19 and TRBJ1-1, with D tentatively TRBD1 (5 bases). CDR1 and CDR2 (germline): LNHDA, SQIVND (reference sequence). The V end was cut by 1 base, the J end by 6 bases, with 15 bases between. CDR3 length equals 15 residues. CDR3 in amino acids: CASSIVLGGFAEAFF. In DNA, the CDR3 is TGTGCCAGTAGTATAGTCCTCGGGGGTTTTGCTGAAGCTTTCTTT.

CDR3 in DNA: TGCGCCAGCAGCCTTACAGCAAACAATGAGCAGTTCTTC. Its translation: CASSLTANNEQFF. The chain recombines TRBV4-3 with TRBJ2-1; D is ambiguous. Germline V gene lookup returns CDR1 LGHNA and CDR2 YSLEER. This CDR3 is 13 amino acids long. V was clipped by 4 bases and J by 5 bases, with 9 bases between them.

This clone was seen a few times. The chain recombines TRBV10-3 with TRBJ1-2; D remains unclear. Trimming pared 2 bases from V and 4 bases from J, leaving 11 bases between. Per the germline V gene, CDR1 is ENHRY and CDR2 is SYGVKD. The CDR3 is made up of 14 amino acids. The CDR3: CAISEQMGAYGYTF. Here the CDR3 DNA reads TGTGCCATCAGTGAGCAAATGGGCGCCTATGGCTACACCTTC.

The V and J genes are TRBV6-5 and TRBJ1-2; perhaps TRBD1 as D (6 bases). V lost 5 bases and J 5 bases, leaving 12 bases between the germline ends. The CDR3 runs 13 residues. Germline CDR1 reads MNHEY; CDR2 reads SVGAGI. This CDR3 is CASSLDRNYGYTF. CDR3 nucleotide sequence: TGTGCCAGCAGTCTCGACAGGAATTATGGCTACACCTTC.

V usage is TRBV2 and J usage is TRBJ1-4; D not certain. Germline V lookup: CDR1 SNHLY, CDR2 FYNNEI. This CDR3 has 12 residues. Trimming took 11 bases from V and 5 from J, leaving 12 bases between them. CDR3 amino acids: CAGRTENEKLFF. Written as DNA, the CDR3 is TGTGCCGGGAGAACGGAGAATGAAAAACTGTTTTTT.

The rearrangement joins TRBV5-1 to TRBJ1-1, with 10 bases matching TRBD1. From germline, CDR1 is SGHRS and CDR2 YFSETQ. CDR3 length equals 12 residues. Trimming removed 4 bases from V and 9 bases from J; junction bases left unmatched: 3. The CDR3 DNA reads TGCGCCAGCAGCGCGACAGGGGGCAAAGCTTTCTTT. Residues: CASSATGGKAFF.

The CDR3 loop is CASTRQGAYEQYF. Here the CDR3 DNA reads TGTGCCAGCACCAGACAGGGGGCTTACGAGCAGTACTTC. This chain uses TRBV11-2 with TRBJ2-7; TRBD1 matches at 10 bases. The CDR3 has 13 amino acids. J lost 4 bases, V lost 7 bases, and 4 bases had no gene match. Looked up from germline, CDR1 is SGHAT and CDR2 is FQNNGV.

The chain is built from TRBV30 and TRBJ1-2; a weak D match, TRBD1 (5 bases). Germline V CDR1 and CDR2: GTSNPN, SVGIG (reference sequence). CDR3 length equals 12 residues. Deletions cut 3 bases from V and 2 bases from J, with 7 bases between. The CDR3 DNA reads TGTGCCTGGAGCGCAGGGAACTATGGCTACACCTTC. Residues: CAWSAGNYGYTF. The full variable domain, in which reference TRBV30 and TRBJ1-2 provide the parts outside the CDR3, is SQTIHQWPATLVQPVGSPLSLECTVEGTSNPNLYWYRQAAGRGLQLLFYSVGIGQISSEVPQNLSASRPQDRQFILSSKKLLLSDSGFYLCAWSAGNYGYTFGSGTRLTVV.

The rearrangement uses TRBV18 and TRBJ2-5; D is uncertain. The CDR3 totals 13 residues. Trimming took 2 bases from V and 5 from J, leaving 9 bases between them. Germline V gene lookup returns CDR1 KGHSH and CDR2 LQKENI. CDR3 coding DNA: TGTGCCAGCTCACCAACGGTGGGCGAGACCCAGTACTTC. Amino acid sequence: CASSPTVGETQYF.

This clone was seen once. This chain links TRBV7-3 with TRBJ2-3; the D gene is possibly TRBD2 (5 bases). Per germline, CDR1 SGHTA and CDR2 FQGTGA. The CDR3 is 14 amino acids. The V and J ends lost 2 bases and 0 bases respectively, with 6 bases between them. CDR3 DNA: TGTGCCAGCAGCTTAGGGAGCAGCACAGATACGCAGTATTTT. Translation: CASSLGSSTDTQYF.

The rearrangement joins TRBV9 to TRBJ2-5, with TRBD2 matching 7 bases. Germline V gene data show CDR1 as SGDLS and CDR2 as YYNGEE. Losses at the gene ends were 4 bases for V and 4 bases for J; bases not matched to a gene: 7. The CDR3 covers 14 residues. The CDR3 coding sequence is TGTGCCAGCAGCAAGCGAGCGGGGTTAGAGACCCAGTACTTC. Residues: CASSKRAGLETQYF.

The chain uses TRBV7-9 and TRBJ2-2; no reliable D call. Germline lookup yields CDR1 SEHNR and CDR2 FQNEAQ (reference sequence). With 1 base removed from V and 8 bases from J, the gap between germline ends came to 5 bases. CDR3 length: 12 amino acids. The CDR3 DNA reads as TGTGCCAGCAGCTTAGATTCGGGGGAGCTGTTTTTT. Its translation is CASSLDSGELFF.

This rearrangement joins TRBV28 to TRBJ2-5; TRBD2 matches at 13 bases. This CDR3 region has 15 residues. The J segment lost 7 bases and the V segment lost 5 bases, leaving 7 bases of the junction unmatched. Germline CDR1 and CDR2: MDHEN and SYDVKM. CDR3 DNA sequence: TGTGCCAGCAGTAGGACTAGCGGGGGCCCTCCGACCCAGTACTTC. It encodes CASSRTSGGPPTQYF. Using reference TRBV28 and TRBJ2-5 for the parts outside the CDR3, the full variable domain is DVKVTQSSRYLVKRTGEKVFLECVQDMDHENMFWYRQDPGLGLRLIYFSYDVKMKEKGDIPEGYSVSREKKERFSLILESASTNQTSMYLCASSRTSGGPPTQYFGPGTRLLVL.

The chain links TRBV4-2 to TRBJ2-7, with 12 bases lining up with TRBD2. CDR1 and CDR2 (germline): LGHNA, YNFKEQ. The J segment lost 10 bases and the V segment lost 1 base, leaving 2 bases of the junction unmatched. This CDR3 comprises 13 residues. CDR3 sequence (DNA): TGTGCCAGCAGCCAAGCTAGCGGGAGGGAACAGTACTTC. This codes for CASSQASGREQYF.

V and J are TRBV5-5 and TRBJ2-1; possibly TRBD1 for D (7 bases). This CDR3 has 15 residues. CDR1 and CDR2 (germline): SGHKS, YYEKEE (reference sequence). Trimming left V 3 bases short and J 4 bases short, with 14 bases between. The CDR3 DNA reads as TGTGCCAGCAGCTCGGAGGGACAGTTTTACAATGAGCAGTTCTTC. Translating gives CASSSEGQFYNEQFF.

The chain combines TRBV18 with TRBJ2-2, with 8 bases identical to TRBD1. The V gene end was trimmed by 1 base and the J gene end by 1 base; junction bases not matched to a gene: 8. Germline values: CDR1 KGHSH, CDR2 LQKENI. This CDR3 has 18 amino acids. Here the CDR3 DNA reads TGTGCCAGCTCACCACTGCGAGGACAGGGATTGAACACCGGGGAGCTGTTTTTT. Translation gives CASSPLRGQGLNTGELFF.

The chain recombines TRBV5-1 with TRBJ2-7, with 7 bases aligning to TRBD1. From germline, CDR1 is SGHRS and CDR2 YFSETQ. The CDR3 consists of 14 residues. Losses at the gene ends were 4 bases for V and 3 bases for J; bases not matched to a gene: 7. CDR3 sequence (DNA): TGCGCCAGCAGCCCCGGGACAGAAAGCTACGAGCAGTACTTC. Protein product: CASSPGTESYEQYF.